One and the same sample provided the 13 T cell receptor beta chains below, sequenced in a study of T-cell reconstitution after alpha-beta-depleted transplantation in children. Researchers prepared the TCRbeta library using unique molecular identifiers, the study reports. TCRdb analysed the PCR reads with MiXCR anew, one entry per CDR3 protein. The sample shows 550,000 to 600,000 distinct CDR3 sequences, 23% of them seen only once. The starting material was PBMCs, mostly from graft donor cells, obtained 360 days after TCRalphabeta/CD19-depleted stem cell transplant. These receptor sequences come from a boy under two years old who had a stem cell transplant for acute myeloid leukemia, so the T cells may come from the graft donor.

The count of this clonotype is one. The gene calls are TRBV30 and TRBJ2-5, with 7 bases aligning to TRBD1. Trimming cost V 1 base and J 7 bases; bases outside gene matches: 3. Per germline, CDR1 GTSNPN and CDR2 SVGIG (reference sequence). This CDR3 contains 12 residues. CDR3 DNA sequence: TGTGCCTGGAGTGGTCCAGGGGGGACCCAGTACTTC. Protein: CAWSGPGGTQYF.

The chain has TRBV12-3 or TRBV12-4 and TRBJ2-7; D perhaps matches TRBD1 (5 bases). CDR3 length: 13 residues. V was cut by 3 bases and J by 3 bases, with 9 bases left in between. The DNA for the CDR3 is TGTGCCAGCAGTTTTGGGCAGGGCTACGAGCAGTACGTC. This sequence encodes CASSFGQGYEQYV.

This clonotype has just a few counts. The CDR3 DNA sequence: TGCAGCAGCGGGGGGCGGGGGGCCCCCACAGATACGCAGTATTTT. Translation: CSSGGRGAPTDTQYF. The chain recombines TRBV29-1 with TRBJ2-3, with TRBD2 identical over 9 bases. The trim removed 8 bases at V and 2 bases at J, leaving 11 bases unmatched. Germline CDR1 is SQVTM and CDR2 is ANQGSEA. CDR3 length: 15 residues.

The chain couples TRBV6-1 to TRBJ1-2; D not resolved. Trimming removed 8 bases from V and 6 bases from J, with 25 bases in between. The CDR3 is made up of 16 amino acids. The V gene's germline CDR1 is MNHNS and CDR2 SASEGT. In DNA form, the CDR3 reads TGTGCCAGCTCTAGAGGGCTTGCAGGAGGATGGCATGGCTACACCTTC. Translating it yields CASSRGLAGGWHGYTF.

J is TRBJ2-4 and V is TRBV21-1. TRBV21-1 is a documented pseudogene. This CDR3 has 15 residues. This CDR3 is CASSRVQLAKNIQYF. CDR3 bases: TGTGCCAGCAGCAGGGTGCAACTAGCCAAAAACATTCAGTACTTC.

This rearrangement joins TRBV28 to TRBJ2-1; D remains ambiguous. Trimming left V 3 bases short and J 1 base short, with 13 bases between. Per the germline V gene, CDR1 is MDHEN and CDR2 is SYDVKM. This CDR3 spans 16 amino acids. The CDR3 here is CASSFSPGGSYNEQFF. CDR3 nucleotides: TGTGCCAGCAGTTTTTCGCCAGGCGGATCCTACAATGAGCAGTTCTTC.

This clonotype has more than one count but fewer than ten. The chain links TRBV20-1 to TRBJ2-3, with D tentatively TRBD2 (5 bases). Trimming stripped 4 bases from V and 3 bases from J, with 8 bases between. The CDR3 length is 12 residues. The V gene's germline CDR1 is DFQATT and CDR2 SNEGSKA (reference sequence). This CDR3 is CSAKSGTDTQYF. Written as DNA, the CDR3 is TGCAGTGCTAAGTCGGGGACAGATACGCAGTATTTT.

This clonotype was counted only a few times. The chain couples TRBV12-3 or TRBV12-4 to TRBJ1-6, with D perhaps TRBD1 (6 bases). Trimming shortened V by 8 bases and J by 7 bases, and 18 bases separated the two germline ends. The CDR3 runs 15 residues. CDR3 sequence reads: CASRESDRSNSPLHF. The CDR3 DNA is TGTGCCAGCCGAGAAAGTGACAGGTCAAATTCACCCCTCCACTTT.

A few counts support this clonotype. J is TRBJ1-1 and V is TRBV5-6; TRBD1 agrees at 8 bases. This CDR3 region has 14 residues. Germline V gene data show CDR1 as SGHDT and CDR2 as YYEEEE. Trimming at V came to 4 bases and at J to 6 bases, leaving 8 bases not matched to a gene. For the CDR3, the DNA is TGTGCCAGCAGCATACCTCAGGGGGCGGCTGAAGCTTTCTTT. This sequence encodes CASSIPQGAAEAFF.

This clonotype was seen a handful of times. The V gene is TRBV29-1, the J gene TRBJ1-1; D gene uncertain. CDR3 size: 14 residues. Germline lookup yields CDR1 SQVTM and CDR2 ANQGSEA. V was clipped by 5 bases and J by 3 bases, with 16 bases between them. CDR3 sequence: CSVSPGPGDTEAFF. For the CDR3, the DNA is TGCAGCGTTTCTCCGGGCCCCGGAGACACTGAAGCTTTCTTT.

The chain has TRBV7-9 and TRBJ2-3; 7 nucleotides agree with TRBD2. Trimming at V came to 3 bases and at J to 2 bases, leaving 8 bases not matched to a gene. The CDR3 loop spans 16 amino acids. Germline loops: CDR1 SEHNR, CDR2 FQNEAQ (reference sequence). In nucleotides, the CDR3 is TGTGCCAGCAGCTTGAGAGCGGGGCCCCCCACAGATACGCAGTATTTT. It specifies CASSLRAGPPTDTQYF. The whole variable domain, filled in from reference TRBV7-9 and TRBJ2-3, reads DTGVSQNPRHKITKRGQNVTFRCDPISEHNRLYWYRQTLGQGPEFLTYFQNEAQLEKSRLLSDRFSAERPKGSFSTLEIQRTEQGDSAMYLCASSLRAGPPTDTQYFGPGTRLTVL.

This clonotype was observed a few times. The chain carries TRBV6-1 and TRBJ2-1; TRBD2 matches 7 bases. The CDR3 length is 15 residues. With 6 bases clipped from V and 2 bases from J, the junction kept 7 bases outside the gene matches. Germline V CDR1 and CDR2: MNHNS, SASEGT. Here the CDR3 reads CASSLSGVAYNEQFF. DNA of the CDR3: TGTGCCAGCAGCCTCAGCGGGGTGGCCTACAATGAGCAGTTCTTC.

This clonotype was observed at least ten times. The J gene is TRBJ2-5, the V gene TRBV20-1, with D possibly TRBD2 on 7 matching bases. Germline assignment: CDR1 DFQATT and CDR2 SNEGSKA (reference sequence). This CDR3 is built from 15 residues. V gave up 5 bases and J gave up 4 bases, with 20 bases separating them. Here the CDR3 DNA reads TGCAGTGCTTACTTTCATGGGGGGGCCGGAGAGACCCAGTACTTC. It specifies CSAYFHGGAGETQYF.